These T cell receptor beta chains were read from a single sample in a study of Ad26.COV2.S vaccination and SARS-CoV-2 variants. Using immunoSEQ multiplex PCR, the repertoire was profiled, and TCRdb retains in-frame clones only, with some absent. The table shows about 680,000 clones, with 89% occurring only once. Sequencing was performed on peripheral blood, taken in a trial of Ad26.COV2.S vaccine versus placebo. The receptors shown here come from a person aged 18-65 years who received the Ad26.COV2.S COVID-19 vaccine or a placebo. Both conserved end residues are part of each CDR3. Fields, in order: J gene, D gene, clone size, V gene, CDR3 DNA, CDR3 protein. D genes are given only for firm matches. A row's size may be missing; if present it is once, few, many or a size class.

TRBJ2-5,.,.,TRBV6-5,TGTGCCAGCACCTCGGGGGTGGTGGAGACCCAGTACTTC,CASTSGVVETQYF
TRBJ2-5,.,.,TRBV6-2/TRBV6-3,TGTGCCAGCAGTTCCACAGGCCAGGGCAAGACCCAGTACTTC,CASSSTGQGKTQYF
TRBJ2-3,TRBD2,.,TRBV7-9,TGTGCCAGCAGCCGGACTAGCGGGGTCACAGATACGCAGTATTTT,CASSRTSGVTDTQYF
TRBJ1-2,.,.,TRBV5-1,TGCGCCAGCAGCTTGGCCACAGAGTTGAACTATGGCTACACCTTC,CASSLATELNYGYTF
TRBJ1-5,.,few,TRBV19,TGTGCCAGTAGACCGCTGGACAGCAATCAGCCCCAGCATTTT,CASRPLDSNQPQHF
TRBJ1-1,.,.,TRBV5-1,TGCGCCAGCAGCTCCGGGTGGGGATCTTTCTTT,CASSSGWGSFF
TRBJ2-1,.,.,TRBV2,TGTGCCAGCAGTGAAATTCTAGCCCGGGGAGGCGATGAGCAGTTCTTC,CASSEILARGGDEQFF
TRBJ2-7,TRBD1,.,TRBV11-2,TGTGCCAGCAGCCCCCGACAGGGACCCTACGAGCAGTACTTC,CASSPRQGPYEQYF
TRBJ1-4,TRBD1,.,TRBV5-1,TGCGCCAGCAGACCTGACAGGGCAACTAATGAAAAACTGTTTTTT,CASRPDRATNEKLFF
TRBJ1-4,TRBD1,.,TRBV5-6,TGTGCCAGCAGCTTGACACAGGGGTTTAATGAAAAACTGTTTTTT,CASSLTQGFNEKLFF
TRBJ2-3,.,.,TRBV7-6,TGTGCCAGCAGCTTAGTTCCCCTCGATACGCAGTATTTT,CASSLVPLDTQYF
TRBJ2-7,.,.,TRBV2,TGTGCCAGCACCGTCGGGGGTCACTCCTACGAGCAGTACTTC,CASTVGGHSYEQYF
TRBJ1-5,.,.,TRBV7-9,TGTGCCAGCAGCTTGGAGGGAGGCAATCAGCCCCAGCATTTT,CASSLEGGNQPQHF
TRBJ2-3,.,.,TRBV7-9,TGTGCCAGCAGCTCCAAATGGACAGATACGCAGTATTTT,CASSSKWTDTQYF
TRBJ1-1,.,once,TRBV6-2/TRBV6-3,TGTGCCAGCAGTTACCCGGGACACATGGTAGGGGAAGCTTTCTTT,CASSYPGHMVGEAFF
TRBJ2-3,TRBD2,.,TRBV7-3,TGTGCCAGCAGCCTAGCGGGGGTTGGAGCCAGCACAGATACGCAGTATTTT,CASSLAGVGASTDTQYF
TRBJ2-3,TRBD2,.,TRBV10-3,TGTGCCATCAGTGAGTCGACTAGCGGGAGCCCAGATACGCAGTATTTT,CAISESTSGSPDTQYF
TRBJ2-1,TRBD2,.,TRBV3-1/TRBV3-2,TGTGCCAGCAGCCAAGAATGGGCTAGCGGGGGCAATGAGCAGTTCTTC,CASSQEWASGGNEQFF
TRBJ2-6,.,few,TRBV4-3,TGCGCCAGCAGCCAAGAAGAGGGTTCTGGGGCCAACGTCCTGACTTTC,CASSQEEGSGANVLTF
TRBJ2-2,.,.,TRBV4-2,TGTGCCAGCAGCCCTCCTACCGGGGAGCTGTTTTTT,CASSPPTGELFF
TRBJ2-1,TRBD2,.,TRBV18,TGTGCCAGCTCGCCTCCGGGACTAGCGGGATCCTACAATGAGCAGTTCTTC,CASSPPGLAGSYNEQFF
TRBJ2-3,TRBD1,.,TRBV7-2,TGTGCCAGCAGCCCGGACAGGGGGCTCACAGATACGCAGTATTTT,CASSPDRGLTDTQYF
TRBJ2-7,.,.,TRBV24-1,TGTGCCACCAGTGGGGTGACAGGTTACGAGCAGTACTTC,CATSGVTGYEQYF
TRBJ1-4,.,.,TRBV3-1/TRBV3-2,TGTGCCAGCAGCTCCCCTGGGGGTGAAAAACTGTTTTTT,CASSSPGGEKLFF
TRBJ2-7,.,.,TRBV4-3,TGCGCCAACAACACGACAGGACCAAAGCTGCCCCCCTACGAGCAGTACTTC,CANNTTGPKLPPYEQYF
TRBJ2-7,.,.,TRBV10-3,TGTGCCATCAGTGTCCCTGGGGGATACGAGCAGTACTTC,CAISVPGGYEQYF
TRBJ1-2,.,once,TRBV5-6,TGTGCCAGCAGCTTGTTAGGGGACTATGGCTACACCTTC,CASSLLGDYGYTF
TRBJ1-6,.,.,TRBV18,TGTGCCAGCTCACCGAATTCCGCCCGGAATAATTCACCCCTCCACTTT,CASSPNSARNNSPLHF
TRBJ1-1,.,.,TRBV2,TGTGCCCGCAGACAGGCCGAAGTTGAAGCTTTCTTT,CARRQAEVEAFF